A single sample is the source of the 23 T cell receptor beta chains below, sequenced in a study of blood T cell repertoires in COVID-19. Sequencing was performed with immunoSEQ multiplex PCR; in TCRdb, only in-frame clones are kept and a portion is missing. The sample lists fewer than 450,000 clones, around 88% occurring once. The sequencing input was peripheral blood. Source of these receptors: a woman aged 45-65 years with COVID-19, enrolled during active disease.

The chain has TRBV19 and TRBJ1-3; D unclear. V was shortened by 3 bases and J by 2 bases, with 17 bases between the two germline ends. Germline assignment: CDR1 LNHDA and CDR2 SQIVND (reference sequence). The CDR3 loop spans 17 amino acids. CDR3 coding DNA: TGTGCCAGTAGTATCTTAAAGGGAGCAGATGCTGGAAACACCATATATTTT. This codes for CASSILKGADAGNTIYF.

This chain links TRBV5-4 with TRBJ1-1, with 8 bases lining up with TRBD1. The germline V gene has CDR1 SGHNT and CDR2 YYREEE (reference sequence). The CDR3 runs 14 residues. V gave up 1 base and J gave up 11 bases; unmatched junction bases: 10. The CDR3 region is CASSLLGQGSEAFF. DNA for the CDR3: TGTGCCAGCAGCTTGCTTGGACAGGGCTCAGAGGCTTTCTTT.

The chain is built from TRBV3-1 (or the pseudogene TRBV3-2) and TRBJ2-1, with 7 bases aligning to TRBD2. Germline loops: CDR1 LGHDT, CDR2 YNNKEL (reference sequence). Trimming at V came to 4 bases and at J to 6 bases, leaving 9 bases not matched to a gene. The CDR3 length is 15 residues. CDR3 sequence (DNA): TGTGCCAGCAGCCCCGGACTAGAAAATTCCAATGAGCAGTTCTTC. This sequence encodes CASSPGLENSNEQFF.

The chain recombines TRBV7-9 with TRBJ1-1, with D possibly TRBD1 on 6 matching bases. Trimming took 4 bases from V and 6 from J, leaving 9 bases between them. Germline CDR1 is SEHNR and CDR2 is FQNEAQ (reference sequence). The CDR3 has 12 amino acids. CDR3 protein: CASSYRDPEAFF. The CDR3 DNA reads TGTGCCAGCAGCTACAGGGACCCTGAAGCTTTCTTT. Combining the CDR3 with reference TRBV7-9 and TRBJ1-1 gives the whole variable domain DTGVSQNPRHKITKRGQNVTFRCDPISEHNRLYWYRQTLGQGPEFLTYFQNEAQLEKSRLLSDRFSAERPKGSFSTLEIQRTEQGDSAMYLCASSYRDPEAFFGQGTRLTVV.

V usage is TRBV19 and J usage is TRBJ1-2; D remains ambiguous. This CDR3 has 15 amino acids. Trimming removed 0 bases from V and 4 bases from J, with 12 bases in between. Germline V gene lookup returns CDR1 LNHDA and CDR2 SQIVND (reference sequence). The CDR3 DNA sequence: TGTGCCAGTAGTATAGAGCGGGGAGCAGGCTATGGCTACACCTTC. It codes for CASSIERGAGYGYTF.

The chain is built from TRBV5-4 and TRBJ2-2; TRBD2 might be the D (6 bases). The germline V gene encodes CDR1 SGHNT and CDR2 YYREEE (reference sequence). V lost 2 bases and J 4 bases, leaving 9 bases between the germline ends. The CDR3 has 14 residues. The CDR3 here is CASSFIGSTGELFF. The CDR3 nucleotides are TGTGCCAGCAGCTTCATCGGGAGCACCGGGGAGCTGTTTTTT.

This clone was seen only a few times. Other nucleotide sequences in the sample specify the same CDR3. The chain carries TRBV3-1 (or the pseudogene TRBV3-2) and TRBJ2-1, with a tentative D call TRBD2 (6 bases). The CDR3 extends over 13 amino acids. Germline lookup yields CDR1 LGHDT and CDR2 YNNKEL (reference sequence). With 1 base removed from V and 8 bases from J, the gap between germline ends came to 9 bases. The CDR3 nucleotides are TGTGCCAGCAGCCAAGTTGGGGGGTATGAGCAGTTCTTC. Translated, it gives CASSQVGGYEQFF.

V is TRBV10-2 and J is TRBJ1-1; D perhaps matches TRBD1 (5 bases). The CDR3 runs 12 residues. Germline CDR1 WSHSY, CDR2 SAAADI. Deletions cut 6 bases from V and 6 bases from J, with 11 bases between. CDR3 amino acids: CASRDIDPEAFF. The CDR3, as DNA: TGCGCCAGCAGGGACATAGACCCTGAAGCTTTCTTT.

The genes are TRBV3-1 (or the pseudogene TRBV3-2) and TRBJ1-1; a possible D gene is TRBD1 (6 bases). Trimming removed 0 bases at V and 5 bases at J, with 10 bases between. Germline V gives CDR1 LGHDT, CDR2 YNNKEL (reference sequence). The CDR3 runs to 14 residues. DNA of the CDR3: TGTGCCAGCAGCCAAGATGTAGGGGGTACTGAAGCTTTCTTT. It yields the protein CASSQDVGGTEAFF.

The chain is built from TRBV28 and TRBJ1-4, with 8 positions matching TRBD1. Germline V gene data show CDR1 as MDHEN and CDR2 as SYDVKM. V shed 4 bases, J shed 1 base, and the junction held 5 bases outside the gene matches. The CDR3 has 16 amino acids. CDR3 DNA: TGTGCCAGCAGTTCAAGGGACAGGAGAACTAATGAAAAACTGTTTTTT. This gives the protein CASSSRDRRTNEKLFF.

The chain recombines TRBV12-5 with TRBJ1-5; maybe TRBD1 (5 bases). Trimming pared 1 base from V and 2 bases from J, leaving 9 bases between. The CDR3 consists of 15 residues. From germline, CDR1 is LGHNT and CDR2 FRNRAP. The CDR3 sequence is CASGLAGPGNQPQHF. CDR3 DNA sequence: TGTGCTAGTGGTTTGGCAGGGCCTGGCAATCAGCCCCAGCATTTT.

The chain recombines TRBV7-5 with TRBJ2-7; TRBD2, the D gene given by the table, was not confirmed from the DNA. TRBV7-5 is noted as a pseudogene. CDR3 length: 12 residues. CDR3 sequence: CASSLSSYEQYF. The DNA for the CDR3 is TGTGCCAGCAGCCTGAGCTCCTACGAGCAGTACTTC.

The rearrangement uses TRBV9 and TRBJ1-6, with D possibly TRBD1 on 6 matching bases. V was clipped by 4 bases and J by 12 bases, with 14 bases between them. The CDR3 loop spans 13 amino acids. Germline CDR1 SGDLS, CDR2 YYNGEE. The CDR3 bases are TGTGCCAGCAGCCCCTTGACAGGAGGACCCCTCCACTTT. This translates into CASSPLTGGPLHF.

The chain uses TRBV30 and TRBJ1-1; 9 bases line up with TRBD1. This CDR3 comprises 10 residues. Germline-derived CDR1 and CDR2 are GTSNPN and SVGIG (reference sequence). Trimming removed 5 bases from V and 11 bases from J; junction bases left unmatched: 3. CDR3 residues: CAWFDRGAFF. CDR3 coding DNA: TGTGCCTGGTTTGACAGGGGGGCTTTCTTT.

This clone has just one count. The chain has TRBV28 and TRBJ1-1; D might be TRBD1 (5 bases). The CDR3 runs 12 residues. In germline, CDR1 is MDHEN, CDR2 SYDVKM. Trimming removed 8 bases at V and 0 bases at J, with 7 bases between. CDR3 sequence (DNA): TGTGCCAGCTTACAGGTGAACACTGAAGCTTTCTTT. Protein product: CASLQVNTEAFF.

This clone was observed at least ten times. The V and J genes are TRBV25-1 and TRBJ1-2, with 7 positions matching TRBD1. The trim removed 4 bases at V and 9 bases at J, leaving 5 bases unmatched. This CDR3 contains 12 residues. Germline V gene data show CDR1 as MGHDK and CDR2 as SYGVNS. In DNA, the CDR3 is TGTGCCAGCAGTGGACAGGGTATAAGCTACACCTTC. Amino acid sequence: CASSGQGISYTF.

V usage is TRBV7-2 and J usage is TRBJ1-1; 7 bases map to TRBD1. This CDR3 contains 15 residues. In germline, CDR1 is SGHTA, CDR2 FQGNSA. The trim removed 4 bases at V and 0 bases at J, leaving 5 bases unmatched. CDR3 loop: CASSWDSGMNTEAFF. In nucleotides, the CDR3 is TGTGCCAGCAGCTGGGACAGTGGGATGAACACTGAAGCTTTCTTT.

The chain employs TRBV10-1 and TRBJ2-3; 10 bases fit TRBD2. The junction had 9 bases not matched to a gene; V was cut back by 3 bases and J by 6 bases. CDR3 length: 16 residues. Germline V gives CDR1 WNHNN, CDR2 SYGVQD (reference sequence). In DNA, the CDR3 is TGCGCCAGCAGTGAAAGTAGCGGGGGGTTAAGGGATACGCAGTATTTT. It translates to CASSESSGGLRDTQYF.

The chain carries TRBV5-6 and TRBJ2-3; 9 bases match TRBD2. CDR3 length: 15 residues. The germline V gene has CDR1 SGHDT and CDR2 YYEEEE. The trim removed 3 bases at V and 8 bases at J, leaving 10 bases unmatched. For the CDR3, the DNA is TGTGCCAGCAGCTCTCCTAGCGGGACCTTGGGTACGCAGTATTTT. Translating it yields CASSSPSGTLGTQYF.

As concerns this clone: Distinct nucleotide sequences in the sample also encode this CDR3. The chain recombines TRBV5-6 with TRBJ2-1; 7 bases agree with TRBD1. The CDR3 consists of 13 residues. CDR1 is SGHDT, CDR2 YYEEEE, per germline. V gave up 0 bases and J gave up 6 bases; unmatched junction bases: 0. The CDR3 DNA reads TGTGCCAGCAGCTTGGCAGGGGGCAATGAGCAGTTCTTC. Its protein is CASSLAGGNEQFF.

The chain employs TRBV6-5 and TRBJ1-2; no clear D. Per germline, CDR1 MNHEY and CDR2 SVGAGI. This CDR3 is built from 13 residues. Trimming cost V 6 bases and J 0 bases, with 8 bases left between them. The CDR3 sequence: CASSQNANYGYTF. In DNA form, the CDR3 reads TGTGCCAGCAGCCAGAACGCTAACTATGGCTACACCTTC.

The chain couples TRBV5-6 to TRBJ1-5; TRBD1 agrees at 7 bases. The CDR3 runs 16 residues. Germline CDR1 and CDR2: SGHDT and YYEEEE. Trimming at V came to 4 bases and at J to 5 bases, leaving 12 bases not matched to a gene. The chain's CDR3 is CASSLQTGALYQPQHF. The DNA for the CDR3 is TGTGCCAGCAGCCTACAAACAGGGGCCCTCTATCAGCCCCAGCATTTT.

The CDR3 bases are TGTGCCAGCAGTTTCAGGGGGTCTGGGGCCAACGTCCTGACTTTC. Its protein is CASSFRGSGANVLTF. V and J are TRBV28 and TRBJ2-6; 7 positions agree with TRBD1. The V gene's germline CDR1 is MDHEN and CDR2 SYDVKM. V trimming: 3 bases; J trimming: 1 base; junction bases outside the gene matches: 0. CDR3 length: 15 residues.